This is a list of T cell receptor beta chains from one sample in a study of TIL therapy for anti-PD-1-resistant metastatic lung cancer. The data were produced by immunoSEQ multiplex PCR, yet TCRdb's version contains in-frame clones alone and is incomplete. The sample carries about 60,000 clones, around 87% recorded once. Sequencing used blood, obtained at baseline. The origin of the receptors is a person aged 25 to 80 with non-small cell lung cancer. The CDR3 runs from the conserved cysteine through the conserved F or W. The D gene is left open where the match is weak. Size is stated for part of the rows, as once, few or many counts, or as a class when the clone is expanded.

size	length	V	J	D	CDR3	DNA
-	16	TRBV3-1/TRBV3-2	TRBJ1-1	-	CASRPTHSEPYTEAFF	TGTGCCAGCAGACCGACCCACAGTGAACCGTATACTGAAGCTTTCTTT
-	14	TRBV19	TRBJ1-1	-	CASSRNGVGTEAFF	TGTGCCAGTAGCAGGAACGGGGTGGGGACTGAAGCTTTCTTT
-	17	TRBV5-1	TRBJ2-1	TRBD2	CASSRTSGGTTYNEQFF	TGCGCCAGCAGCCGGACTAGCGGGGGGACTACCTACAATGAGCAGTTCTTC
few	13	TRBV10-3	TRBJ2-7	TRBD1	CAIGTGVSYEQYF	TGTGCCATTGGGACAGGGGTTTCCTACGAGCAGTACTTC
-	15	TRBV25-1	TRBJ2-2	-	CASSEEGRATGELFF	TGTGCCAGCAGTGAAGAAGGCAGGGCGACCGGGGAGCTGTTTTTT
-	16	TRBV6-6	TRBJ1-3	-	CASRRTGTLSGNTIYF	TGTGCCAGCAGGCGGACCGGGACACTCTCTGGAAACACCATATATTTT
few	13	TRBV14	TRBJ1-1	TRBD1	CASSPSVQGIPFF	TGTGCCAGCAGCCCTTCGGTACAGGGGATTCCTTTCTTT
-	14	TRBV3-1/TRBV3-2	TRBJ2-1	-	CASSPSGGRDEQFF	TGTGCCAGCAGCCCGTCAGGGGGGAGGGATGAGCAGTTCTTC
-	12	TRBV12-5	TRBJ2-3	-	CASGTSQNTQYF	TGTGCTAGTGGTACCTCGCAGAATACGCAGTATTTT
-	14	TRBV5-4	TRBJ2-3	-	CASGGGGSTDTQYF	TGTGCCAGTGGGGGAGGGGGCAGCACAGATACGCAGTATTTT
-	16	TRBV3-1/TRBV3-2	TRBJ2-1	-	CASSQGAGTGYNEQFF	TGTGCCAGCAGCCAAGGGGCAGGGACGGGCTACAATGAGCAGTTCTTC
-	14	TRBV2	TRBJ2-3	-	CASSDRVNLDTQYF	TGTGCCAGCAGTGACAGGGTTAATTTAGATACGCAGTATTTT
-	13	TRBV2	TRBJ1-4	-	CASSESRPEKLFF	TGTGCCAGCAGTGAGTCCAGGCCTGAAAAACTGTTTTTT
-	19	TRBV6-1	TRBJ2-5	TRBD2	CASSVSGGLAGEGQETQYF	TGTGCCAGCAGTGTCTCAGGGGGACTAGCGGGAGAGGGCCAAGAGACCCAGTACTTC
-	14	TRBV5-1	TRBJ1-1	-	CASSLEEGIPEAFF	TGCGCCAGCAGCTTGGAGGAGGGAATCCCTGAAGCTTTCTTT
once	19	TRBV10-3	TRBJ2-7	TRBD2	CATRAPMGLAGGGTYEQYF	TGTGCCACCCGGGCGCCCATGGGACTAGCGGGAGGTGGGACCTACGAGCAGTACTTC
-	17	TRBV27	TRBJ2-3	TRBD2	CASSPLLAGGSTDTQYF	TGTGCCAGCAGCCCCTTACTAGCGGGAGGGAGCACAGATACGCAGTATTTT
-	14	TRBV19	TRBJ1-1	-	CASSTGLRNTEAFF	TGTGCCAGTAGTACGGGACTCAGGAACACTGAAGCTTTCTTT
-	15	TRBV2	TRBJ2-1	TRBD1	CASSSGTGVYNEQFF	TGTGCCAGCAGCTCCGGGACAGGGGTCTACAATGAGCAGTTCTTC
-	16	TRBV2	TRBJ1-2	TRBD1	CVSTLSRTGMRGGYTF	TGTGTCAGCACTCTATCCCGGACAGGCATGAGAGGTGGCTACACCTTC
once	13	TRBV6-1	TRBJ2-7	TRBD1	CASSDRTGVEQYF	TGTGCCAGCAGTGACAGGACAGGGGTTGAGCAGTACTTC
-	15	TRBV7-2	TRBJ2-1	TRBD2	CASSPPPSGVDEQFF	TGTGCCAGCAGCCCCCCCCCTAGCGGGGTTGATGAGCAGTTCTTC
-	15	TRBV6-1	TRBJ2-1	-	CASSDLPGVSHEQFF	TGTGCCAGCAGTGATCTGCCAGGGGTAAGCCATGAGCAGTTCTTC
once	17	TRBV2	TRBJ2-3	TRBD1	CASSEATGILQVDTQYF	TGTGCCAGCAGTGAAGCGACAGGGATATTACAAGTTGATACGCAGTATTTT
-	13	TRBV18	TRBJ2-7	-	CASSPSGSNEQYF	TGTGCCAGCTCACCTTCAGGGAGCAACGAGCAGTACTTC
-	13	TRBV10-3	TRBJ2-7	-	CAIMGGASYEQYF	TGTGCCATCATGGGGGGCGCGTCCTACGAGCAGTACTTC
-	14	TRBV14	TRBJ1-1	-	CASSQDRLNTEAFF	TGTGCCAGCAGCCAAGACAGGTTAAACACTGAAGCTTTCTTT
-	16	TRBV5-5	TRBJ1-4	TRBD1	CASSHIGGRVNEKLFF	TGTGCCAGCAGCCACATAGGGGGCAGGGTCAATGAAAAACTGTTTTTT
-	17	TRBV3-1/TRBV3-2	TRBJ1-5	-	CASSQDIGTGGNQPQHF	TGTGCCAGCAGCCAAGATATTGGTACAGGCGGGAATCAGCCCCAGCATTTT
-	13	TRBV7-3	TRBJ2-1	-	CASSRQSNNEQFF	TGTGCCAGCAGTCGACAGAGTAACAATGAGCAGTTCTTC
-	16	TRBV30	TRBJ2-3	TRBD2	CAWSLRLAESTDTQYF	TGTGCCTGGAGTCTCCGACTAGCGGAGAGCACAGATACGCAGTATTTT
-	19	TRBV18	TRBJ2-6	TRBD1	CASSPRLGQGVNGANVLTF	TGTGCCAGCTCACCACGATTGGGCCAGGGGGTGAATGGGGCCAACGTCCTGACTTTC
few	13	TRBV5-6	TRBJ1-5	-	CASSLSTKGPQHF	TGTGCCAGCAGCTTGTCGACGAAAGGGCCCCAGCATTTT
-	16	TRBV2	TRBJ2-1	TRBD1	CASSDPARQGAHEQFF	TGTGCCAGCAGTGACCCTGCTCGCCAGGGGGCCCATGAGCAGTTCTTC
once	15	TRBV29-1	TRBJ2-1	TRBD1	CSVPDRDHSYNEQFF	TGCAGCGTTCCCGACAGGGACCACTCCTACAATGAGCAGTTCTTC
-	15	TRBV2	TRBJ2-7	-	CASSEAFAGPDEQYF	TGTGCCAGCAGTGAAGCGTTTGCAGGGCCAGACGAGCAGTACTTC
-	15	TRBV5-1	TRBJ2-3	-	CASTSGGYNTDTQYF	TGCGCCAGCACGTCAGGGGGGTACAACACAGATACGCAGTATTTT
-	15	TRBV5-4	TRBJ2-5	TRBD1	CASSSIRDRQETQYF	TGTGCCAGCAGCTCTATCCGGGACAGGCAAGAGACCCAGTACTTC
once	16	TRBV2	TRBJ2-2	-	CASSENLKGTTGELFF	TGTGCCAGCAGTGAGAACCTTAAGGGGACCACCGGGGAGCTGTTTTTT
-	15	TRBV6-1	TRBJ2-1	-	CASSELGIWGDEQFF	TGTGCCAGCAGTGAATTAGGGATTTGGGGTGATGAGCAGTTCTTC
-	14	TRBV27	TRBJ2-2	-	CASATLSNTGELFF	TGTGCCAGCGCGACGCTTTCGAACACCGGGGAGCTGTTTTTT
-	15	TRBV12-5	TRBJ1-2	-	CASGLVPGRSYGYTF	TGTGCTAGTGGTTTGGTACCCGGCCGTTCTTATGGCTACACCTTC
-	18	TRBV28	TRBJ2-3	-	CASPSKRVTFSSTDTQYF	TGTGCCAGCCCTTCCAAGCGGGTCACCTTTTCTAGCACAGATACGCAGTATTTT
-	13	TRBV10-3	TRBJ1-2	TRBD1	CAISEDRGYGYTF	TGTGCCATCAGTGAAGACAGGGGGTATGGCTACACCTTC
-	14	TRBV7-2	TRBJ2-7	-	CASSLGIPSYEQYF	TGTGCCAGCAGCTTGGGTATCCCATCCTACGAGCAGTACTTC
-	12	TRBV6-1	TRBJ2-1	-	CASSEVDNEQFF	TGTGCCAGCAGTGAAGTCGACAATGAGCAGTTCTTC
-	13	TRBV12-5	TRBJ1-6	TRBD1	CASVGQARSPLHF	TGTGCTAGCGTCGGACAGGCGCGGTCACCCCTCCACTTT
-	13	TRBV11-2	TRBJ2-5	-	CASSLEHSGTQYF	TGTGCCAGCAGCTTAGAGCATTCGGGGACCCAGTACTTC
-	16	TRBV3-1/TRBV3-2	TRBJ2-3	TRBD2	CASSGGLAGTPDTQYF	TGTGCCAGCAGCGGGGGACTAGCGGGGACCCCAGATACGCAGTATTTT
-	12	TRBV30	TRBJ1-1	TRBD1	CASQGAWTEAFF	TGTGCCAGCCAGGGGGCGTGGACTGAAGCTTTCTTT
-	15	TRBV3-1/TRBV3-2	TRBJ2-7	-	CASSQANHGSYEQYF	TGTGCCAGCAGCCAAGCCAATCACGGCTCCTACGAGCAGTACTTC
-	15	TRBV29-1	TRBJ2-7	TRBD2	CSVAGGLAGAYEQYF	TGCAGCGTCGCAGGCGGACTAGCGGGGGCCTACGAGCAGTACTTC
-	18	TRBV2	TRBJ2-1	-	CASTPSLPGSGAYNEQFF	TGTGCCAGCACCCCCTCGTTGCCGGGCTCAGGGGCCTACAATGAGCAGTTCTTC
-	19	TRBV6-1	TRBJ1-6	-	CASSEASSPWTAFNSPLHF	TGTGCCAGCAGTGAAGCGTCATCCCCATGGACAGCCTTTAATTCACCCCTCCACTTT
-	13	TRBV12-3/TRBV12-4	TRBJ1-1	-	CASSTTGILEAFF	TGTGCCAGCAGTACTACAGGGATCCTTGAAGCTTTCTTT
-	13	TRBV28	TRBJ2-7	-	CASSLGLIYEQYF	TGTGCCAGCAGTTTAGGGCTTATTTACGAGCAGTACTTC
-	13	TRBV7-3	TRBJ2-7	TRBD1	CASSRDRGYEQYF	TGTGCCAGCAGCCGGGACAGGGGGTACGAGCAGTACTTC
-	15	TRBV28	TRBJ2-4	-	CASSLGGSAKNIQYF	TGTGCCAGCAGTTTAGGGGGATCGGCCAAAAACATTCAGTACTTC